This T cell receptor (beta chain) derives from a study of response to subunit inactivated influenza vaccine (dated by TCRdb to the late 2010s). For the wider study: The study used deep quantitative T cell receptor repertoire profiling to track responses to a trivalent subunit inactivated influenza vaccine.

V and J lose 4 bases and 1 base, and a span of 7 bases separates them. The CDR3 runs 14 residues from the cysteine to the phenylalanine. The sequence is cut down to CDR3 DNA, 42 bases in frame from base 1. What the authors observed across the whole study: The authors proposed that each seasonal influenza vaccination may bring in only a limited number of new T cells.

This clonotype is characterized as medium-sized (0.01 to 0.1%). This clone's antigen is unknown. No much larger clone exists at a distance of one base, and base qualities are not known. Libraries were prepared through RT-PCR. Sequencing took place on an Illumina HiSeq 2500. The public reads were reanalyzed by TCRdb: fastp trimming at Q25, MiXCR alignment, in-frame beta chains only. Rows with one shared CDR3 protein collapse into an entry with the most common genes and DNA. For this sample the table gives about 780,000 distinct CDR3 sequences, of which about a fifth were detected only once. 11% of the sample goes to the ten largest clones.

This sequence uses TRBV12-3 or TRBV12-4 and TRBJ2-2; no D gene call is confident. The sequence was collected from a man between 50 and 59 years old who received an inactivated influenza vaccine. Donor details come from another sample of the same person, matched by shared clones. Material: PBMCs from blood, obtained 5 to 6 days after vaccination. This receptor has the CDR3 CASSWAGNTGELFF. The DNA is TGTGCCAGCAGTTGGGCAGGGAACACCGGGGAGCTGTTTTTT.